The 26 T cell receptor beta chains listed next were all sequenced from one sample in a study of CD8+ T cells in alopecia areata. RNA extraction and reverse transcription yielded cDNA as sequencing template. The assay was immunoSEQ multiplex PCR, and TCRdb's table has in-frame clones only and misses some. Sampling found 1,300 to 1,500 clones, none seen once. What was sequenced was lesional skin. The receptor set was obtained from a C3H/HeJ mouse with alopecia areata. For this mouse line, the MHC haplotype is H2-k.

This clone occurred a few times. Germline and genes: mouse. The CDR3 goes on 4 residues after the read ends, and that part is filled in from the germline J gene. The chain joins TRBV5 to TRBJ1-1, with TRBD1 identical over 9 bases. Germline values: CDR1 LGHNA, CDR2 YNLKQL (reference sequence). This CDR3 comprises 13 residues. The CDR3 bases that were read are TGTGCCAGCAGTGGACAGGGGATGGCA. Protein product: CASSGQGMA. The CDR3 in full is CASSGQGMAEVFF.

This clone was seen at least ten times. Gene and germline names: mouse. The CDR3 goes on 4 residues after the read ends, and that part is filled in from the germline J gene. The chain links TRBV13-1 to TRBJ2-4; 8 positions match TRBD2. Losses at the gene ends were 5 bases for V and 2 bases for J; bases not matched to a gene: 1. CDR3 length: 13 amino acids. Germline-derived CDR1 and CDR2 are NSHNY and SYGAGN. The CDR3 sequence: CASSWGDQNTLYF. The covered CDR3 bases are TGTGCCAGCAGCTGGGGGGATCAAAAC.

Judged by abundance, this clone is medium-sized (0.01 to 0.1%). At residue 11, the translated DNA and the protein in TCRdb do not agree; the protein given here is derived from the DNA. Gene and germline names: mouse. The sequence runs out 3 residues before the end of the CDR3; the remainder is reconstructed from the germline J gene. The chain employs TRBV19 and TRBJ1-6, with 7 nucleotides matching TRBD1. TRBJ1-6 belongs to the ORF category, with a function that is uncertain. Germline CDR1 is FNHDT and CDR2 is SITEND (reference sequence). J was trimmed by 5 bases and V by 1 base; bases with no gene match: 0. The CDR3 is made up of 14 amino acids. Here the CDR3 reads CASSIQGDNSPLYF. The sequenced part of the CDR3 DNA is TGTGCCAGCAGTATACAGGGGGATAATTCGCCC.

This clone was counted only a few times. The junction and the germline gene differ at one end; a read error may be behind it. Gene names are the mouse ones. The read falls 4 residues short of the CDR3 end, and the missing part is taken from the germline J gene. V usage is TRBV13-3 and J usage is TRBJ1-2; no definite D call. The CDR3 runs to 13 residues. CDR1 is NNHDY, CDR2 SYVADS, per germline. The covered CDR3 bases are TGTGCCAGCGGTGATAACAAAAACTCC. Encoded protein: CASGDNKNS. The full CDR3 protein reads CASGDNKNSDYTF.

Sample share makes this clone medium-sized (0.01 to 0.1%). Mouse gene names apply. CDR3 region: CTCSGTGGFTEVFF. The covered CDR3 bases are TGCACCTGCAGTGGGACAGGGGGCTTCACA. The chain carries TRBV1 and TRBJ1-1, with 11 bases matching TRBD1. The read terminates 4 residues ahead of where the CDR3 ends, so the germline J gene completes it. The CDR3 has 14 residues. V was pared by 4 bases and J by 4 bases, with 2 bases of the junction left unmatched. The V gene's germline CDR1 is NSQYPW and CDR2 LRSPGD (reference sequence).

Turning to this clone: Gene and germline names: mouse. The CDR3 end falls 4 residues outside the read, so it is completed with the germline J gene. The rearrangement uses TRBV13-2 and TRBJ2-3, with TRBD1 as a possible D gene (9 bases). V shed 7 bases and J shed 1 base, with 16 bases lying between them. Per the germline V gene, CDR1 is NNHNN and CDR2 is SYGAGS (reference sequence). The CDR3 spans 15 residues. The CDR3 DNA, read in part, is TGTGCCAGCAGTGGGGGGGACAGGGGTGCAGAA. Translation: CASSGGDRGAE. The entire CDR3 protein reads CASSGGDRGAETLYF.

The sample holds a few counts of this clone. Gene names are mouse gene names. The CDR3 is cut off 4 residues early in the read; its end comes from the germline J gene. This sequence joins TRBV13-1 and TRBJ2-7; weak D call: TRBD2 (7 bases). Germline V gene lookup returns CDR1 NSHNY and CDR2 SYGAGN. CDR3 length equals 16 residues. V was pared by 0 bases and J by 0 bases, with 13 bases between. CDR3 protein: CASSDAWGASSYEQYF. CDR3 DNA, as far as it was read: TGTGCCAGCAGTGATGCATGGGGGGCGAGCTCCTAT.

This clone was detected a few times. The protein in this entry is translated from the DNA; at residue 10 it differs from the protein listed in TCRdb. Genes here carry mouse names. Coverage ceases 3 residues before the CDR3 finishes, and the germline J gene fills in the end. The chain couples TRBV19 to TRBJ1-6; the match to TRBD1 covers 7 bases. TRBJ1-6 qualifies as an ORF whose function is uncertain. The CDR3 runs to 13 residues. Germline CDR1 and CDR2: FNHDT and SITEND (reference sequence). The CDR3 loop reads CASSPGTEDTLYF. CDR3 bases read: TGTGCCAGCAGTCCCGGGACAGAAGACACC.

In its sample, this clone was seen many times. The genes are named according to mouse. The read stops 4 residues short of the end of the CDR3; the missing end is completed from the germline J gene. The genes are TRBV13-2 and TRBJ2-1, with 7 positions matching TRBD2. Trimming removed 0 bases from V and 2 bases from J; junction bases left unmatched: 2. The CDR3 totals 15 residues. Germline V CDR1 and CDR2: NNHNN, SYGAGS (reference sequence). The DNA read from the CDR3 is TGTGCCAGCGGTGATGCTCTGGGGGACTATGCT. Translated, it gives CASGDALGDYA. The full CDR3 protein is CASGDALGDYAEQFF.

This clone was recorded many times. Genes and germline come from the mouse. From the germline J gene comes the end of the CDR3, since the read stops 4 residues before it. The chain links TRBV13-1 to TRBJ2-1; 10 nucleotides align to TRBD2. V gave up 3 bases and J gave up 2 bases; unmatched junction bases: 2. From germline, CDR1 is NSHNY and CDR2 SYGAGN. The CDR3 runs to 15 residues. The CDR3 here is CASSAGGAHYAEQFF. The CDR3 DNA, read in part, is TGTGCCAGCAGTGCTGGGGGGGCGCACTATGCT.

This clone was picked up many times. Gene labels here are mouse ones. Coverage ceases 4 residues before the CDR3 finishes, and the germline J gene fills in the end. Other DNA sequences of this sample code for an identical CDR3. The V gene is TRBV19, the J gene TRBJ2-5; 8 bases map to TRBD2. Germline V gene lookup returns CDR1 FNHDT and CDR2 SITEND (reference sequence). The CDR3 runs 14 residues. The CDR3 protein is CASSMGGREDTQYF. The part of the CDR3 DNA that was read is TGTGCCAGCAGTATGGGGGGGCGAGAAGAC. The entire variable domain, with the rest obtained from reference TRBV19 and TRBJ2-5, is as follows: GGIITQTPKFLIGQEGQKLTLKCQQNFNHDTMYWYRQDSGKGLRLIYYSITENDLQKGDLSEGYDASREKKSSFSLTVTSAQKNEMAVFLCASSMGGREDTQYFGPGTRLLVL.

In this sample, this clone turned up many times. Each gene name is a mouse one. The missing CDR3 end, 4 residues past where the read stops, is filled in from the germline J gene. The chain has TRBV13-3 and TRBJ2-4, with TRBD2 matching over 14 bases. CDR3 length: 17 residues. J was trimmed by 0 bases and V by 2 bases; bases with no gene match: 2. CDR1 is NNHDY and CDR2 is SYVADS in the germline V gene. The CDR3 reads CASSEGLGGPSQNTLYF. The sequenced CDR3 bases are TGTGCCAGCAGTGAGGGACTGGGGGGGCCTAGTCAAAAC.

This clone was recorded at least ten times. The gene names given are mouse names. The sequence runs out 4 residues before the end of the CDR3; the remainder is reconstructed from the germline J gene. This chain uses TRBV1 with TRBJ2-2, with TRBD2 as a possible D gene (6 bases). V shed 1 base and J shed 3 bases, with 6 bases lying between them. CDR3 length: 14 amino acids. Germline V gene data show CDR1 as NSQYPW and CDR2 as LRSPGD (reference sequence). The DNA read from the CDR3 is TGCACCTGCAGTGCAGGGGGGGACACCGGG. Protein product: CTCSAGGDTG. The whole CDR3 sequence reads CTCSAGGDTGQLYF.

The table lists this clone with many counts. Genes and germline come from the mouse. CDR3 residues: CASSPSGTTNERLFF. Partial CDR3 DNA: TGTGCCAGCAGTCCATCCGGGACAACCAACGAA. The rearrangement links TRBV19 to TRBJ1-4; tentative D call: TRBD1 (6 bases). The CDR3 extends 4 residues past the end of the read, so its final part is completed from the germline J gene. V shed 4 bases and J shed 3 bases, with 13 bases lying between them. The CDR3 is 15 amino acids. CDR1 and CDR2 (germline): FNHDT, SITEND (reference sequence). Drawing the rest from reference TRBV19 and TRBJ1-4, the complete variable domain is GGIITQTPKFLIGQEGQKLTLKCQQNFNHDTMYWYRQDSGKGLRLIYYSITENDLQKGDLSEGYDASREKKSSFSLTVTSAQKNEMAVFLCASSPSGTTNERLFFGHGTKLSVL.

As concerns this clone: Mouse gene names and germline throughout. CDR3 DNA, as far as it was read: TGTGCCAGCAGTATTCCGGGGGGGCGGGCT. Translation: CASSIPGGRA. The complete CDR3 sequence is CASSIPGGRAEQFF. This rearrangement joins TRBV3 to TRBJ2-1; TRBD2 matches at 8 bases. The read comes to an end 4 residues before the CDR3 does, leaving the germline J gene to fill in the end. The CDR3 is 14 residues long. Germline V CDR1 and CDR2: SNHLY, FYNGKV (reference sequence).

Ten or more counts support this clone. TCRdb's protein does not match the DNA translation at residue 11; the protein provided is translated from the DNA. Gene names denote mouse genes. The read stops 3 residues short of the end of the CDR3; the missing end is completed from the germline J gene. V gene TRBV19 combines with J gene TRBJ1-6; 9 bases are a match to TRBD1. TRBJ1-6 is labeled an ORF, and its function is uncertain. The CDR3 covers 14 residues. Germline-derived CDR1 and CDR2 are FNHDT and SITEND (reference sequence). Trimming removed 5 bases from V and 6 bases from J; junction bases left unmatched: 3. Here the CDR3 reads CASSRDRVNSPLYF. CDR3 DNA (partial): TGTGCCAGCAGCCGGGACAGGGTTAATTCGCCC.

By sample fraction, this clone is medium-sized (0.01 to 0.1%). Gene names are the mouse ones. The read terminates 4 residues ahead of where the CDR3 ends, so the germline J gene completes it. The chain recombines TRBV5 with TRBJ2-1; 7 bases fit TRBD1. The V segment lost 4 bases and the J segment 1 base; nucleotides outside the gene matches: 1. The CDR3 contains 14 residues. Germline CDR1 reads LGHNA; CDR2 reads YNLKQL (reference sequence). This chain's CDR3 is CASSPRGNYAEQFF. The covered CDR3 bases are TGTGCCAGCAGCCCCAGGGGGAACTATGCT.

In its sample, this clone ranks as medium-sized. Germline and genes here are mouse. The CDR3 end falls 4 residues outside the read, so it is completed with the germline J gene. Other DNA sequences of this sample code for an identical CDR3. The chain recombines TRBV17 with TRBJ1-2; 9 bases line up with TRBD1. From germline, CDR1 is MNHDT and CDR2 YYDKIL. CDR3 length: 12 amino acids. CDR3 sequence reads: CARQGGNSDYTF. CDR3 DNA (partial): TGTGCCCGACAGGGGGGAAACTCC.

The sample holds many counts of this clone. Genes here carry mouse names. Sequencing ends 4 residues short of the CDR3 end; the germline J gene provides the rest. The chain joins TRBV31 to TRBJ2-3, with 10 bases aligning to TRBD2. Trimming took 4 bases from V and 1 from J; bases not matched to a gene: 5. The germline CDR1 and CDR2 sequences are GKSSPN and SITVG. This CDR3 contains 15 residues. The covered CDR3 bases are TGTGCCTGGACTGGGGGGGCGCGTGGTGCAGAA. Amino acid sequence: CAWTGGARGAE. The complete CDR3 protein is CAWTGGARGAETLYF.

This clone was recorded at least ten times. All gene names here are mouse names. With the read ending 4 residues before the CDR3 end, the germline J gene is used to fill in that end. V usage is TRBV26 and J usage is TRBJ1-4, with 10 nucleotides matching TRBD1. With 7 bases clipped from V and 5 bases from J, the junction kept 4 bases outside the gene matches. The CDR3 spans 14 residues. Germline lookup yields CDR1 KGHPV and CDR2 FQNQEV (reference sequence). CDR3 amino acids: CASTPGQGNERLFF. The CDR3 DNA, read in part, is TGTGCCAGCACCCCGGGACAGGGGAACGAA.

In its sample, this clone was seen many times. Compared with germline, one end of the junction differs, possibly owing to a read error. The genes and germline here are from mouse. The CDR3 end falls 4 residues outside the read, so it is completed with the germline J gene. This chain uses TRBV13-1 with TRBJ2-2, with 7 bases matching TRBD1. Looked up from germline, CDR1 is NSHNY and CDR2 is SYGAGN. This CDR3 region has 16 residues. The DNA read from the CDR3 is TGTGCCAGCGGTGAAGGCTACAGGGGAAACACCGGG. It codes for CASGEGYRGNTG. The full-length CDR3 reads as CASGEGYRGNTGQLYF.

This clone occurred many times. Gene names denote mouse genes. The read terminates 4 residues before the CDR3 end, so the remaining end is supplied by the germline J gene. The rearrangement links TRBV13-1 to TRBJ2-7, with D tentatively TRBD1 (5 bases). The CDR3 sequence is 12 residues long. CDR1 and CDR2 from the germline V gene are NSHNY and SYGAGN. Partial CDR3 DNA: TGTGCCAGCAGCCCGCCCAGGGAT. Its translation is CASSPPRD. In full, the CDR3 is CASSPPRDEQYF.

This clone was picked up many times. Genes and germline are mouse. The CDR3 end lies 4 residues beyond the end of the read and is filled in from the germline J gene. The chain is built from TRBV19 and TRBJ2-3; 11 positions agree with TRBD2. The V gene end was trimmed by 5 bases and the J gene end by 0 bases; junction bases not matched to a gene: 5. Germline-derived CDR1 and CDR2 are FNHDT and SITEND (reference sequence). This CDR3 is built from 16 residues. CDR3 DNA, as far as it was read: TGTGCCAGCAGGGACTGGGGGGCGCCTAGTGCAGAA. Translated: CASRDWGAPSAE. The full CDR3 reads CASRDWGAPSAETLYF.

This clone came up a few times. It is likely a read error: a sequence one base away is far more abundant. Each gene name is a mouse one. The read ends 4 residues before the CDR3 terminus; that terminus is restored from the germline J gene. Other DNA sequences in the sample encode the same CDR3. The rearrangement uses TRBV17 and TRBJ2-1, with 8 bases aligning to TRBD1. Germline CDR1 is MNHDT and CDR2 is YYDKIL. Trimming cost V 3 bases and J 0 bases; bases outside gene matches: 4. There are 16 residues in the CDR3. The CDR3 is CASSRAGTGNYAEQFF. The sequenced part of the CDR3 DNA is TGTGCTAGCAGTAGGGCCGGGACAGGTAACTATGCT.

This clone has a count of ten or more. The gene symbols are mouse symbols. The read terminates 4 residues before the CDR3 end, so the remaining end is supplied by the germline J gene. The gene calls are TRBV13-2 and TRBJ1-1; 9 bases align to TRBD1. This CDR3 region has 14 residues. CDR1 and CDR2 from the germline V gene are NNHNN and SYGAGS (reference sequence). The DNA read from the CDR3 is TGTGCCAGCGGGGCTCCGGGACAGGGAACA. It is translated as CASGAPGQGT. The whole CDR3 region reads CASGAPGQGTEVFF.

This clone was recorded many times. Genes here carry mouse names. The read ends 4 residues early relative to the CDR3; the germline J gene fills the gap. The J gene is TRBJ2-2, the V gene TRBV17, with 12 nucleotides matching TRBD1. This CDR3 is built from 16 residues. J gave up 4 bases and V 3 bases, and 3 bases lay outside the gene matches. The germline V gene has CDR1 MNHDT and CDR2 YYDKIL. Incomplete CDR3 DNA: TGTGCTAGCAGTAGTGGGACAGGGGGCGGCACCGGG. Residues: CASSSGTGGGTG. The entire CDR3 reads CASSSGTGGGTGQLYF.